The rows below give T cell receptor beta chains drawn from one sample of a study of blood T cells in healthy people across ages. Each CDR3 protein is one row after TCRdb ran MiXCR on the 5' RACE reads. The table lists over 1,200,000 distinct CDR3 sequences, 59% of them singletons. Sequenced sample: blood. Receptors originate from a man aged 18 to 30 in good health. CDR3s include the opening cysteine and the closing phenylalanine or tryptophan. D genes are given only for firm matches.

d_call j_call v_call cdr3_aa
TRBD1 TRBJ1-2 TRBV5-1 CASSEGTGERGGYTF
NA TRBJ1-5 TRBV11-2 CASSRRANQPQHF
NA TRBJ2-1 TRBV11-2 CASSLDPQMGEQFF
NA TRBJ2-1 TRBV5-1 CASSLRDFVVSEQFF
NA TRBJ1-1 TRBV4-2 CASSQDLAGLGTEAFF
TRBD2 TRBJ2-3 TRBV27 CASTSGSYTDTQYF
TRBD1 TRBJ1-4 TRBV15 CATRGDRGKLFF
NA TRBJ2-5 TRBV7-2 CASSVDRIGGQYF
NA TRBJ2-7 TRBV2 CASSEGLIYEQYF
NA TRBJ2-7 TRBV4-3 CASSQGSIGTTYEQYF
NA TRBJ1-5 TRBV6-6 CASKSRAGHQPQHF
TRBD1 TRBJ1-1 TRBV7-9 CASSLEEGGDRESSEAFF
NA TRBJ2-1 TRBV27 CASKVGWGNEQFF
NA TRBJ1-2 TRBV27 CASSSMVDRGSGYTF
TRBD2 TRBJ2-3 TRBV7-2 CASSLELGTSSDTQYF
NA NA TRBV20-1 CSARGAPTPSEQYF
NA TRBJ2-3 TRBV2 CASSPTAPGTQYF
NA TRBJ1-4 TRBV3-1 CASSQDAGYSLNEKLFF
NA TRBJ2-7 TRBV27 CASGNRYEQYF
NA TRBJ1-6 TRBV10-2 CASSENQQSSYNSPLHF
NA TRBJ1-1 TRBV29-1 CSVEGTRPEAFF
TRBD1 TRBJ2-7 TRBV7-2 CASSYYRGYEQYF
TRBD2 TRBJ2-3 TRBV12-3/TRBV12-4 CASRPLAGPSTDTQYF
NA TRBJ1-3 TRBV10-3 CAISEAGNTIYF
NA TRBJ1-5 TRBV4-3 CASSQDLTGNQPQHF
TRBD2 TRBJ2-3 TRBV20-1 CSAITGTSQTDTQYF
NA TRBJ2-4 TRBV4-1 CASSPIGLPNIQYF